This TCR beta chain came from a study of T cells in localized non-small cell lung cancer. This clone was seen a single time. Its antigen is unknown. This CDR3 comprises 14 residues. The ends were cut back, 5 bases at V and 2 bases at J, with 12 bases in the middle. Germline V gene data show CDR1 as SNHLY and CDR2 as FYNNEI. Profiled with immunoSEQ multiplex PCR; TCRdb holds only in-frame clones, not every one. This table has tens of thousands of clones, about 83% appearing once. Findings of the study overall: Paired adjacent lung recovered a median roughly 54 of the top 100 tumor clones. T cell clonality was highest in uninvolved adjacent lung, above tumor.

The sequence was collected from a man between 35 and 75 years old with stage I lung adenocarcinoma. The gene calls are TRBV2 and TRBJ1-2; D is ambiguous. The material sequenced was peripheral blood, taken before any cancer treatment. The CDR3 is CASSQSGSNYGYTF. CDR3 in DNA: TGTGCCAGCAGTCAGTCGGGGTCGAACTATGGCTACACCTTC.